This T cell receptor (beta chain) derives from a study of identical twins. The CDR3 runs 13 residues. The ends lost 6 bases at V and 3 bases at J; junction bases unmatched: 8. Germline V CDR1 and CDR2: DFQATT, SNEGSKA (reference sequence). TCRdb passed the 5' RACE reads through MiXCR, listing each CDR3 protein once. The sample lists fewer than 650,000 distinct CDR3 sequences; around a tenth were seen once. These records were also assigned to another study, of yellow fever vaccine responses in identical twins.

This clonotype originated in a woman under 30 in good health. Sequencing was performed on PBMCs. The J gene is TRBJ2-7, the V gene TRBV20-1; 7 bases match TRBD1. CDR3 sequence reads: CSAGQGVGYEQYF. CDR3 DNA: TGCAGTGCGGGCCAGGGGGTCGGCTACGAGCAGTACTTC.